These 9 T cell receptor beta chains were all obtained from the same sample, sequenced in a study of T-cell reconstitution after alpha-beta-depleted transplantation in children. Preparing the TCRbeta library involved the use of unique molecular identifiers. TCRdb analysed the PCR reads with MiXCR anew, one entry per CDR3 protein. The table shows some 260,000 distinct CDR3 sequences, with 20% to 30% occurring only once. The sample was PBMCs, mostly from graft donor cells, taken 360 days after TCRalphabeta/CD19-depleted stem cell transplant. Source of these receptors: a female patient under 10 years old who had a stem cell transplant for congenital amegakaryocytic thrombocytopenia, so the T cells may come from the graft donor.

This clonotype was observed a few times. V usage is TRBV2 and J usage is TRBJ1-5, with TRBD1 as a possible D gene (6 bases). The CDR3 length is 15 residues. The germline V gene has CDR1 SNHLY and CDR2 FYNNEI. With 2 bases removed from V and 1 base from J, the gap between germline ends came to 9 bases. The CDR3 spells CASSEMRGSNQPQHF. DNA of the CDR3: TGTGCCAGCAGTGAAATGAGGGGGAGCAATCAGCCCCAGCATTTT.

V gene TRBV20-1 combines with J gene TRBJ2-1; 14 bases are shared with TRBD2. V was clipped by 5 bases and J by 5 bases; unmatched bases: 8. The length of the CDR3 is 16 residues. Per germline, CDR1 DFQATT and CDR2 SNEGSKA (reference sequence). The CDR3 DNA reads as TGCAGTGCTGGGACTAGCGGGAGTAGGTGGAACAATGAGCAGTTCTTC. This gives the protein CSAGTSGSRWNNEQFF.

Only a few counts were recorded for this clonotype. V gene TRBV15 combines with J gene TRBJ2-7; 7 bases map to TRBD1. This CDR3 has 18 amino acids. Germline V gene lookup returns CDR1 LNHNV and CDR2 YYDKDF (reference sequence). Germline trimming cut 1 base from V and 0 bases from J; bases unmatched to any gene: 12. The CDR3 spells CATSRVLDGTEISYEQYF. The CDR3 DNA follows: TGTGCCACCAGCAGAGTATTGGACGGGACAGAGATCTCCTACGAGCAGTACTTC.

The V gene is TRBV20-1, the J gene TRBJ2-7; D may be TRBD1 or TRBD2 (7 bases each). The CDR3 is made up of 17 amino acids. Looked up from germline, CDR1 is DFQATT and CDR2 is SNEGSKA (reference sequence). Trimming removed 2 bases at V and 4 bases at J, with 24 bases between. The DNA for the CDR3 is TGCAGTGCTAGACCACCCCTTCCCCACCAGGGGGGGTACGAGCAGTACTTC. Translation: CSARPPLPHQGGYEQYF.

V is TRBV6-5 and J is TRBJ2-3; D not certain. The CDR3 has 13 amino acids. V was cut by 0 bases and J by 9 bases, with 10 bases left in between. Germline V gene sequence: CDR1 MNHEY, CDR2 SVGAGI. The CDR3 DNA sequence: TGTGCCAGCAGTTACTCAGAACCAGGAACGCAGTATTTT. Translated: CASSYSEPGTQYF.

The table lists this clonotype with a few counts. This chain uses TRBV5-6 with TRBJ2-2; D uncertain. V was clipped by 1 base and J by 5 bases, with 9 bases between them. The CDR3 is made up of 14 amino acids. From germline, CDR1 is SGHDT and CDR2 YYEEEE. The CDR3 reads CASSLFGETGELFF. In nucleotides, the CDR3 is TGTGCCAGCAGCTTGTTTGGGGAAACCGGGGAGCTGTTTTTT.

In this sample, this clonotype turned up a few times. The gene calls are TRBV4-1 and TRBJ2-2; the D is unclear. Trimming pared 4 bases from V and 7 bases from J, leaving 4 bases between. The germline CDR1 and CDR2 sequences are MGHRA and YSYEKL. CDR3 length equals 11 residues. The CDR3 here is CASSRDGELFF. In DNA, the CDR3 is TGCGCCAGCAGCCGCGACGGGGAGCTGTTTTTT.

There are a few counts of this clonotype. This rearrangement joins TRBV7-9 to TRBJ2-5; D is possibly TRBD2 (6 bases). The CDR3 sequence is 16 residues long. Germline values: CDR1 SEHNR, CDR2 FQNEAQ (reference sequence). V lost 5 bases to trimming and J lost 5 bases, with 21 bases between them. The CDR3 region has the DNA TGTGCCAGCAGCCGCGTCTCGGGGGAAAGAGCGGAGACCCAGTACTTC. Amino acids: CASSRVSGERAETQYF.

V and J are TRBV7-2 and TRBJ2-7; D is uncertain. The V end was cut by 1 base, the J end by 2 bases, with 9 bases between. The CDR3 sequence is 14 residues long. CDR1 and CDR2 (germline): SGHTA, FQGNSA. The CDR3 reads CASSLVTRTYEQYF. CDR3 in DNA: TGTGCCAGCAGCTTAGTTACCCGTACCTACGAGCAGTACTTC.